This T cell receptor (beta chain) was captured in a study of T-cell reconstitution after alpha-beta-depleted transplantation in children. General study findings and limits: Most T-cell counts and diversity one year after the transplant came from T cells that were newly produced. Two months or so post-transplant, alpha-beta T cells reportedly derived from several hundred expanded graft clones. The high TCRbeta diversity at day 60 in some patients came from surviving recipient T cells and thymic progenitors.

There are a few counts of this clonotype. The antigen remains undetermined. Construction of the TCRbeta library involved unique molecular identifiers. A single record per CDR3 protein comes from TCRdb applying MiXCR to the PCR reads. The sample carries about 980,000 distinct CDR3 sequences, under 30% recorded once. This CDR3 has 14 amino acids. The V gene's germline CDR1 is SGHRS and CDR2 YFSETQ. V lost 4 bases and J lost 3; bases outside the gene matches: 4. The chain uses TRBV5-1 and TRBJ1-1; 9 nucleotides line up with TRBD1. The sequence came from a boy under two years old who had a stem cell transplant for SCID, so the T cells may come from the graft donor. The sequencing here drew on PBMCs, mostly from graft donor cells, taken 360 days after TCRalphabeta/CD19-depleted stem cell transplant. As DNA, the CDR3 is TGCGCCAGCAGCCCATGGACAGGGGACACTGAAGCTTTCTTT. It is translated as CASSPWTGDTEAFF.